This TCR beta chain was obtained from a study of shared clonotypes between healthy human individuals. Nashville, Tennessee was home to all donors, who were Caucasian adults. General study findings and limits: Sharing across a handful of donors was seen in approximately 5.2% of naive CD4 clonotypes.

The V and J ends lost 4 bases and 5 bases respectively, with 12 bases between them. The CDR3 runs 14 residues. CDR1 is MDHEN, CDR2 SYDVKM, per germline. Clones were read by immunoSEQ multiplex PCR, and TCRdb kept only the in-frame ones, dropping some. The table records roughly 2.2 million clones, roughly 90% of them present only once. Concerning this clone: As yet, its antigen is unknown.

Sequencing was done on a sample of naive CD4+ T cells from PBMCs. Subset of the sample: CD45RA+ positively selected. This clonotype was sampled from a man aged 18 to 30 in good health. Some clones in this sample may be carry-over from other donors' samples. V gene TRBV28 combines with J gene TRBJ2-1; maybe TRBD1 (6 bases). The CDR3 protein is CASSSQGRDNEQFF. The CDR3 DNA reads as TGTGCCAGCAGTTCACAGGGCAGGGACAATGAGCAGTTCTTC.